These T cell receptor beta chains were read from a single sample in a study of blood T cell repertoires in COVID-19. Repertoires were generated with immunoSEQ multiplex PCR, while TCRdb's copy carries only in-frame clones and drops some. The table lists about 140,000 clones, around 87% of them singletons. Sequences were obtained from peripheral blood. The receptors originated from a woman aged 40 to 49 with acute or convalescent COVID-19. The CDR3 runs from the conserved cysteine through the conserved F or W. D genes are given only for firm matches. Expanded clones are given a class, and other clones once, few, many or no size at all.

TRBJ1-4 | NA | NA | TRBV4-1 | TGCGCCAGCAGCCAAGACAGGGTTACTAATGAAAAACTGTTTTTT | CASSQDRVTNEKLFF
TRBJ1-2 | NA | NA | TRBV29-1 | TGCAGCGTTGCCTCCCACTATGGCTACACCTTC | CSVASHYGYTF
TRBJ1-2 | once | TRBD1 | TRBV5-5 | TGTGCCAGCAGCTTGGGACAGGGGCTAAACTATGGCTACACCTTC | CASSLGQGLNYGYTF
TRBJ2-5 | NA | TRBD1 | TRBV7-2 | TGTGCCAGCAGCTTAGGGGGACAGGGTCACGAGACCCAGTACTTC | CASSLGGQGHETQYF
TRBJ1-6 | NA | NA | TRBV9 | TGTGCCAGCAGCGTAGAGGGCAGGACAAATTCACCCCTCCACTTT | CASSVEGRTNSPLHF
TRBJ1-5 | NA | NA | TRBV18 | TGTGCCAGCTCACCACGGGGGGAAGATCAGCCCCAGCATTTT | CASSPRGEDQPQHF
TRBJ2-5 | once | NA | TRBV5-1 | TGCGCCAGCAGCTTCTTTGGGCAGGGGAACCAAGAGACCCAGTACTTC | CASSFFGQGNQETQYF
TRBJ2-7 | NA | TRBD2 | TRBV10-2 | TGCGCCAGCAGCGAACTAGCGGAGCAGTACTTC | CASSELAEQYF
TRBJ2-7 | NA | TRBD1 | TRBV6-2/TRBV6-3 | TGTGCCAGCAGTTACTCCGGGACAGGGGGGTACGAGCAGTACTTC | CASSYSGTGGYEQYF
TRBJ1-1 | NA | TRBD1 | TRBV3-1/TRBV3-2 | TGTGCCAGCAGCCCACGCGGACAGGGAGCTGAAGCTTTCTTT | CASSPRGQGAEAFF
TRBJ2-5 | NA | NA | TRBV7-9 | TGTGCCAGCAGCTTCCGCACCTTAACACAAGAGACCCAGTACTTC | CASSFRTLTQETQYF
TRBJ2-7 | NA | NA | TRBV25-1 | TGTGCCAGCACCGGAGTATACGAGCAGTACTTC | CASTGVYEQYF
TRBJ1-1 | NA | NA | TRBV6-4 | TGTGCCAGCAGCGCCTCTACTGTGAACACTGAAGCTTTCTTT | CASSASTVNTEAFF
TRBJ2-7 | NA | TRBD1 | TRBV6-5 | TGTGCCAGCAGGTTTGACAGGGGCCGCTTCTACGAGCAGTACTTC | CASRFDRGRFYEQYF
TRBJ1-2 | NA | NA | TRBV18 | TGTGCCAGCTCAAGGGAGGAGAACTATGGCTACACCTTC | CASSREENYGYTF
TRBJ2-1 | few | NA | TRBV7-3 | TGTGCCAGCAGCTTACAGGGGCTGGGCAATGAGCAGTTCTTC | CASSLQGLGNEQFF
TRBJ2-7 | NA | NA | TRBV10-3 | TGTGCCATCTCCCCGTCTCTCGGGGCCTACGAGCAGTACTTC | CAISPSLGAYEQYF